Listed below are T cell receptor beta chains from one sample, sequenced in a study of shared clonotypes between healthy human individuals. Clones were sequenced by immunoSEQ multiplex PCR, and TCRdb holds only the in-frame ones, with some missing. Of about 2.4 million clones in the sample, approximately 93% were seen once. Sequencing was done on a sample of naive CD4+ T cells from PBMCs. The source of these receptors is a man younger than 35 in good health. Some clones in this sample may be carry-over from other donors' samples. Each CDR3 is given with its conserved first and last residue. A D gene is named only where the DNA matches it firmly. Size is omitted from some rows. Given values are once, few, many or a class for expanded clones.

once,TRBJ2-3,TRBV2,TRBD2,CASSVAGGGADTQYF,TGTGCCAGCAGTGTCGCGGGAGGCGGGGCAGATACGCAGTATTTT
NA,TRBJ2-1,TRBV28,NA,CASSLTGGYNEQFF,TGTGCCAGCAGTTTAACCGGGGGATACAATGAGCAGTTCTTC
NA,TRBJ1-5,TRBV28,TRBD1,CASSLWGQGNNQPQHF,TGTGCCAGCAGTTTATGGGGACAGGGGAACAATCAGCCCCAGCATTTT
NA,TRBJ2-3,TRBV4-3,NA,CASSQDPWTSTDTQYF,TGCGCCAGCAGCCAAGATCCCTGGACTAGCACAGATACGCAGTATTTT
NA,TRBJ2-6,TRBV5-4,NA,CASSWESGANVLTF,TGTGCCAGCAGTTGGGAGAGCGGGGCCAACGTCCTGACTTTC
NA,TRBJ2-3,TRBV6-1,NA,CASTGDGTDTQYF,TGTGCCAGCACGGGAGACGGAACAGATACGCAGTATTTT
once,TRBJ1-1,TRBV9,NA,CASSVVSTNTEAFF,TGTGCCAGCAGCGTAGTAAGTACGAACACTGAAGCTTTCTTT
NA,TRBJ2-3,TRBV7-9,NA,CASSLGSPPDTQYF,TGTGCCAGCAGCTTAGGCTCTCCTCCAGATACGCAGTATTTT
NA,TRBJ1-1,TRBV7-9,TRBD1,CASSKQGPLRNTEAFF,TGTGCCAGCAGCAAACAGGGGCCCCTTAGGAACACTGAAGCTTTCTTT
NA,TRBJ1-1,TRBV5-1,NA,CASSLGNTQATEAFF,TGCGCCAGCAGCTTGGGCAATACTCAGGCTACTGAAGCTTTCTTT
NA,TRBJ2-7,TRBV9,NA,CASSVGTRSYEQYF,TGTGCCAGCAGCGTAGGGACTCGCTCCTACGAGCAGTACTTC
NA,TRBJ1-2,TRBV30,NA,CAWSAGSGYTF,TGTGCCTGGAGTGCGGGATCTGGCTACACCTTC
NA,TRBJ2-5,TRBV28,NA,CASNPMGYGETQYF,TGTGCCAGCAACCCAATGGGGTATGGAGAGACCCAGTACTTC
NA,TRBJ1-5,TRBV5-6,NA,CASSSSPNQPQHF,TGTGCCAGCAGCAGCTCCCCCAATCAGCCCCAGCATTTT
NA,TRBJ2-1,TRBV28,NA,CASKLGQNEQFF,TGTGCCAGCAAACTGGGACAAAATGAGCAGTTCTTC
NA,TRBJ1-5,TRBV18,NA,CASSPPSWSGTDQPQHF,TGTGCCAGCTCACCCCCGAGTTGGTCAGGCACGGATCAGCCCCAGCATTTT
NA,TRBJ2-1,TRBV10-3,NA,CAIRILQTDREFF,TGTGCCATCAGAATACTACAAACAGATAGGGAGTTCTTC
NA,TRBJ2-5,TRBV2,TRBD2,CASSGPRGGTPQYF,TGTGCCAGCAGTGGACCCCGGGGGGGGACACCCCAGTACTTC
NA,TRBJ1-3,TRBV28,NA,CASSFWRSGSGNTIYF,TGTGCCAGCAGTTTTTGGCGGTCAGGGTCCGGAAACACCATATATTTT
NA,TRBJ2-2,TRBV5-4,NA,CASSLPGYTGELFF,TGTGCCAGCAGCTTGCCAGGGTACACCGGGGAGCTGTTTTTT
NA,TRBJ2-4,TRBV9,NA,CASSVEGLAKNIQYF,TGTGCCAGCAGCGTAGAGGGTTTGGCCAAAAACATTCAGTACTTC
NA,TRBJ1-5,TRBV19,TRBD1,CASSGRGGINQPQHF,TGTGCCAGTAGTGGCAGGGGGGGGATCAATCAGCCCCAGCATTTT
NA,TRBJ1-1,TRBV5-1,TRBD1,CASSFSGQGATEAFF,TGCGCCAGCAGCTTCTCGGGACAGGGGGCCACTGAAGCTTTCTTT
NA,TRBJ1-5,TRBV4-1,NA,CASSLDRLNQPQHF,TGCGCCAGCAGCCTTGACAGGCTCAATCAGCCCCAGCATTTT
NA,TRBJ2-2,TRBV28,NA,CASSLTDTGELFF,TGTGCCAGCAGTCTAACGGACACCGGGGAGCTGTTTTTT
NA,TRBJ2-7,TRBV5-1,NA,CASSLGRTTGQEQYF,TGCGCCAGCAGCTTGGGACGGACTACGGGTCAGGAGCAGTACTTC
NA,TRBJ1-1,TRBV5-1,NA,CASSLAGPEAFF,TGCGCCAGCAGCTTGGCGGGGCCCGAAGCTTTCTTT
NA,TRBJ1-2,TRBV15,NA,CATSRDLIQVFGYTF,TGTGCCACCAGCAGAGATCTGATCCAGGTTTTCGGCTACACCTTC
NA,TRBJ1-4,TRBV6-5,NA,CASRDKWTGEKLFF,TGTGCCAGCAGAGACAAGTGGACTGGTGAAAAACTGTTTTTT
NA,TRBJ1-6,TRBV6-6,NA,CASVGSGNSPLHF,TGTGCCAGCGTAGGGAGCGGTAATTCACCCCTCCACTTT
NA,TRBJ2-7,TRBV4-2,TRBD1,CASSQGTVGEQYF,TGTGCCAGCAGCCAGGGGACAGTAGGCGAGCAGTACTTC
NA,TRBJ2-7,TRBV7-3,TRBD1,CASSPGQGAYEQYF,TGTGCCAGCAGCCCGGGACAGGGGGCCTACGAGCAGTACTTC
NA,TRBJ2-7,TRBV15,TRBD2,CATSTLLAGGREQYF,TGTGCCACCAGCACCCTGTTAGCGGGAGGGCGGGAGCAGTACTTC
NA,TRBJ2-3,TRBV7-9,NA,CASSLFLVPDTQYF,TGTGCCAGCAGCTTGTTCCTAGTTCCAGATACGCAGTATTTT
once,TRBJ1-2,TRBV7-9,NA,CASSGLTGRSVKGYTF,TGTGCCAGCAGCGGACTAACAGGGCGGTCTGTGAAGGGCTACACCTTC
NA,TRBJ2-3,TRBV10-1,TRBD2,CASGGREGPQIFTQYF,TGCGCCAGCGGGGGGCGGGAGGGACCACAGATTTTTACGCAGTATTTT
NA,TRBJ2-1,TRBV4-1,TRBD2,CASSRPRGDNEQFF,TGCGCCAGCAGCCGCCCCCGGGGGGACAATGAGCAGTTCTTC
once,TRBJ1-1,TRBV6-1,NA,CASSGQGNTEAFF,TGTGCCAGCAGTGGGCAGGGCAACACTGAAGCTTTCTTT
NA,TRBJ2-7,TRBV28,TRBD1,CASRRQGAHEQYF,TGTGCCAGCAGGCGACAGGGGGCCCACGAGCAGTACTTC
NA,TRBJ2-3,TRBV9,NA,CASSVSTDPTDTQYF,TGTGCCAGCAGCGTCTCGACGGACCCCACAGATACGCAGTATTTT
NA,TRBJ2-7,TRBV2,NA,CASREQGGEQYF,TGTGCCAGCAGAGAGCAGGGGGGGGAGCAGTACTTC
NA,TRBJ2-1,TRBV6-1,NA,CASSVGIEYNEQFF,TGTGCCAGCTCCGTGGGGATAGAGTACAATGAGCAGTTCTTC
once,TRBJ2-2,TRBV29-1,TRBD2,CSVERPLAGGPNTGELFF,TGCAGCGTTGAAAGACCGCTAGCGGGAGGGCCCAACACCGGGGAGCTGTTTTTT
NA,TRBJ2-1,TRBV5-1,TRBD2,CASSALAGGYNEQFF,TGCGCCAGCAGCGCACTAGCGGGAGGGTACAATGAGCAGTTCTTC
NA,TRBJ2-7,TRBV5-4,TRBD1,CASSLETGASYEQYF,TGTGCCAGCAGCTTGGAGACAGGGGCCTCCTACGAGCAGTACTTC
NA,TRBJ2-7,TRBV4-3,TRBD2,CASSQDGSGRDGYEQYF,TGCGCCAGCAGCCAAGATGGTAGCGGGAGAGACGGGTACGAGCAGTACTTC
NA,TRBJ2-3,TRBV30,NA,CAWSRGRRELGDTQYF,TGTGCCTGGTCCCGCGGCCGACGGGAGTTAGGGGATACGCAGTATTTT
NA,TRBJ2-7,TRBV10-1,TRBD2,CASSGTSGQPREQYF,TGCGCCAGCAGTGGGACTAGCGGCCAACCTCGGGAGCAGTACTTC
NA,TRBJ1-1,TRBV27,NA,CASSFQGGSTEAFF,TGTGCCAGCAGTTTTCAAGGGGGTAGCACTGAAGCTTTCTTT